The rows below give T cell receptor beta chains drawn from one sample of a study of Graves' ophthalmopathy and Graves' hyperthyroidism. One entry per CDR3 protein results from TCRdb running MiXCR on the multiplex PCR reads. The table has hundreds of thousands of distinct CDR3 sequences, 20% to 25% seen once; the top ten hold around 3%. The source material was peripheral blood. These receptors were collected from a woman between 18 and 29 years old with stable Graves' hyperthyroidism. The CDR3 runs from the conserved cysteine through the conserved F or W. Each record gives: V gene, clone size, CDR3 length, D gene, J gene, CDR3 DNA, CDR3 protein. A D gene is named only where the DNA matches it firmly. Only part of the rows carry a size: once, few, many, or a class if the clone is expanded.

v_gene: TRBV12-3/TRBV12-4; abundance: few; len: 14; d_gene: NA; j_gene: TRBJ1-2; CDR3nt: TGTGCCAGCAGTTCGGACACAGCTAACTATGGCTACACCTTC; CDR3aa: CASSSDTANYGYTF
v_gene: TRBV19; abundance: NA; len: 17; d_gene: NA; j_gene: TRBJ1-1; CDR3nt: TGTGCCAGTAGCTTTCAGGGACCCAGAGACCAATACACTGAAGCTTTCTTT; CDR3aa: CASSFQGPRDQYTEAFF
v_gene: TRBV30; abundance: many; len: 13; d_gene: NA; j_gene: TRBJ2-2; CDR3nt: TGTGCCTGGAGGAAACTGGCGGCCGGGGAGCTGTTTTTT; CDR3aa: CAWRKLAAGELFF
v_gene: TRBV12-3/TRBV12-4; abundance: many; len: 14; d_gene: NA; j_gene: TRBJ2-7; CDR3nt: TGTGCCAGCAGGTATACTCCTAGCGTAAGCGAGCAGTACTTC; CDR3aa: CASRYTPSVSEQYF
v_gene: TRBV11-2; abundance: NA; len: 15; d_gene: NA; j_gene: TRBJ2-7; CDR3nt: TGTGCCAGCAGCCTCGAAAGGACAGCCGCCTACGAGCAGTACTTC; CDR3aa: CASSLERTAAYEQYF
v_gene: TRBV25-1; abundance: NA; len: 13; d_gene: NA; j_gene: TRBJ1-1; CDR3nt: TGTGCCAGCAGTGTCCACAGCTACACTGAAGCTTTCTTT; CDR3aa: CASSVHSYTEAFF
v_gene: TRBV24-1; abundance: many; len: 11; d_gene: NA; j_gene: TRBJ1-2; CDR3nt: TGTGCCACCAGTGATGACTATGGCTACACCTTC; CDR3aa: CATSDDYGYTF
v_gene: TRBV19; abundance: few; len: 15; d_gene: NA; j_gene: TRBJ2-2; CDR3nt: TGTGCCAGTAGTATAGAACACTATTCCGCCGGGGAGCTGTTTTTT; CDR3aa: CASSIEHYSAGELFF
v_gene: TRBV6-2/TRBV6-3; abundance: many; len: 17; d_gene: TRBD1; j_gene: TRBJ1-1; CDR3nt: TGTGCCAGCAGTTACCTATTGGGACAGGGGGCGGACACTGAAGCTTTCTTT; CDR3aa: CASSYLLGQGADTEAFF
v_gene: TRBV20-1; abundance: many; len: 16; d_gene: NA; j_gene: TRBJ2-5; CDR3nt: TGCAGTGCTAGGAGTCTTGCCGGGACGGCACAAGAGACCCAGTACTTC; CDR3aa: CSARSLAGTAQETQYF
v_gene: TRBV6-1; abundance: many; len: 15; d_gene: NA; j_gene: TRBJ2-6; CDR3nt: TGTGCCAGCAGTGATTTGAGCTCTGGGGCCAACGTCCTGACTTTC; CDR3aa: CASSDLSSGANVLTF
v_gene: TRBV6-2/TRBV6-3; abundance: many; len: 11; d_gene: NA; j_gene: TRBJ2-4; CDR3nt: TGTGCCAGCAGTTATGGGGGGGCCCAGTACTTC; CDR3aa: CASSYGGAQYF
v_gene: TRBV20-1; abundance: many; len: 16; d_gene: NA; j_gene: TRBJ2-5; CDR3nt: TGCAGTGCTAGAGATAGTCGCGCGGGATCGGGAGAGACCCAGTACTTC; CDR3aa: CSARDSRAGSGETQYF
v_gene: TRBV9; abundance: many; len: 18; d_gene: NA; j_gene: TRBJ2-5; CDR3nt: TGTGCCAGCAGCGTAGGGGTAGGGGGATTTGGCGGACAAGAGACCCAGTACTTC; CDR3aa: CASSVGVGGFGGQETQYF
v_gene: TRBV7-9; abundance: NA; len: 16; d_gene: NA; j_gene: TRBJ2-5; CDR3nt: TGTGCCAGCCGGAGGTTGGGCCTGCAGGCCCGGGAGACCCAGTACTTC; CDR3aa: CASRRLGLQARETQYF
v_gene: TRBV19; abundance: NA; len: 15; d_gene: NA; j_gene: TRBJ1-5; CDR3nt: TGTGCCAGTAGTCAGACTCAGGGACACAATCAGCCCCAGCATTTT; CDR3aa: CASSQTQGHNQPQHF
v_gene: TRBV6-1; abundance: NA; len: 13; d_gene: NA; j_gene: TRBJ2-7; CDR3nt: TGTGTCAGCAGTGCGGGTCTCCCTTACGAGCAGTACTTC; CDR3aa: CVSSAGLPYEQYF
v_gene: TRBV5-1; abundance: many; len: 14; d_gene: NA; j_gene: TRBJ1-1; CDR3nt: TGCGCCAGCAGCTTTTCTGGGGAGGACACTGAAGCTTTCTTT; CDR3aa: CASSFSGEDTEAFF
v_gene: TRBV6-1; abundance: NA; len: 14; d_gene: NA; j_gene: TRBJ1-5; CDR3nt: TGTGCCAGCAGTCAGCCAAGGGGAGGTCAGCCCCAGCATTTT; CDR3aa: CASSQPRGGQPQHF
v_gene: TRBV12-5; abundance: many; len: 14; d_gene: NA; j_gene: TRBJ1-2; CDR3nt: TGTGCTAGTGGTCCAGACAGACCGAACTATGGCTACACCTTC; CDR3aa: CASGPDRPNYGYTF
v_gene: TRBV28; abundance: many; len: 14; d_gene: TRBD1; j_gene: TRBJ2-7; CDR3nt: TGTGCCAGCCTGGGACAGGGGAGGGTCTACGAGCAGTACTTC; CDR3aa: CASLGQGRVYEQYF
v_gene: TRBV4-2; abundance: many; len: 16; d_gene: NA; j_gene: TRBJ2-2; CDR3nt: TGTGCCAGCAGCCAAGGCGGGACGGGACTCACCGGGGAGCTGTTTTTT; CDR3aa: CASSQGGTGLTGELFF
v_gene: TRBV27; abundance: many; len: 15; d_gene: NA; j_gene: TRBJ1-2; CDR3nt: TGTGCCAGCAGTGTGGACGGATCAGGATACTATGGCTACACCTTC; CDR3aa: CASSVDGSGYYGYTF
v_gene: TRBV29-1; abundance: NA; len: 11; d_gene: NA; j_gene: TRBJ1-2; CDR3nt: TGCAGCGTTCCTAAGGTTGATGGCTACACCTTC; CDR3aa: CSVPKVDGYTF
v_gene: TRBV5-4; abundance: few; len: 14; d_gene: TRBD1; j_gene: TRBJ2-7; CDR3nt: TGTGCCAGCAGCCGGGGAACAGGGGAACCCGAGCAGTACTTC; CDR3aa: CASSRGTGEPEQYF
v_gene: TRBV6-5; abundance: many; len: 15; d_gene: NA; j_gene: TRBJ1-1; CDR3nt: TGTGCCAGCAGTTTCCCGGGACACAAGAACACTGAAGCTTTCTTT; CDR3aa: CASSFPGHKNTEAFF
v_gene: TRBV5-1; abundance: many; len: 13; d_gene: NA; j_gene: TRBJ1-2; CDR3nt: TGCGCCAGCAGCCACGACAGTAGGTATGGCTACACCTTC; CDR3aa: CASSHDSRYGYTF
v_gene: TRBV28; abundance: many; len: 15; d_gene: NA; j_gene: TRBJ2-7; CDR3nt: TGTGCCAGCAGTTTAGAGGGGGTATACTCCTACGAGCAGTACTTC; CDR3aa: CASSLEGVYSYEQYF
v_gene: TRBV5-1; abundance: once; len: 13; d_gene: NA; j_gene: TRBJ1-1; CDR3nt: TGCGCCAGCGGTGATGTGGTGGGCACTGAAGCTTTCTTT; CDR3aa: CASGDVVGTEAFF
v_gene: TRBV6-5; abundance: NA; len: 14; d_gene: NA; j_gene: TRBJ1-1; CDR3nt: TGTGCCAGCAGTTCGGACAACGGTCGGACTGAAGCTTTCTTT; CDR3aa: CASSSDNGRTEAFF
v_gene: TRBV19; abundance: many; len: 15; d_gene: TRBD1; j_gene: TRBJ2-2; CDR3nt: TGTGCCAGTAGTACGGGACAGATGAACACCGGGGAGCTGTTTTTT; CDR3aa: CASSTGQMNTGELFF
v_gene: TRBV6-1; abundance: NA; len: 15; d_gene: TRBD1; j_gene: TRBJ1-2; CDR3nt: TGTGCCAGCAGTGAAATGACAGGGGGAGGCTATGGCTACACCTTC; CDR3aa: CASSEMTGGGYGYTF
v_gene: TRBV6-5; abundance: many; len: 15; d_gene: NA; j_gene: TRBJ1-1; CDR3nt: TGTGCCAGCAGTTATCTTCTGGCCGGGAACACTGAAGCTTTCTTT; CDR3aa: CASSYLLAGNTEAFF
v_gene: TRBV4-3; abundance: many; len: 13; d_gene: NA; j_gene: TRBJ1-2; CDR3nt: TGCGCCAGCAGCCAATCCGGGGTCTATGGCTACACCTTC; CDR3aa: CASSQSGVYGYTF
v_gene: TRBV27; abundance: NA; len: 15; d_gene: TRBD2; j_gene: TRBJ2-5; CDR3nt: TGTGCCAGCAGTTATACTAGCGGGATACAAGAGACCCAGTACTTC; CDR3aa: CASSYTSGIQETQYF
v_gene: TRBV7-3; abundance: NA; len: 15; d_gene: TRBD2; j_gene: TRBJ2-5; CDR3nt: TGTGCCAGCAGCTTAGGGACTAGCGGGAGGGAGACCCAGTACTTC; CDR3aa: CASSLGTSGRETQYF
v_gene: TRBV6-5; abundance: many; len: 14; d_gene: TRBD1; j_gene: TRBJ2-7; CDR3nt: TGTGCCAGCAGGGGCCTGACAGGGGGGGACGAGCAGTACTTC; CDR3aa: CASRGLTGGDEQYF
v_gene: TRBV30; abundance: many; len: 13; d_gene: NA; j_gene: TRBJ1-6; CDR3nt: TGTGCCTGGAGTGCCGGGGGTGATTCACCCCTCCACTTT; CDR3aa: CAWSAGGDSPLHF
v_gene: TRBV4-1; abundance: NA; len: 18; d_gene: NA; j_gene: TRBJ1-3; CDR3nt: TGCGCCAGCAGCCAAGAGGGGGGCTTATGGATCTCTGGAAACACCATATATTTT; CDR3aa: CASSQEGGLWISGNTIYF
v_gene: TRBV11-2; abundance: NA; len: 17; d_gene: TRBD2; j_gene: TRBJ2-7; CDR3nt: TGTGCCAGCAGCATCCCGGGACTAGCGGGAGGGTCTGCCGAGCAGTACTTC; CDR3aa: CASSIPGLAGGSAEQYF
v_gene: TRBV7-2; abundance: many; len: 16; d_gene: NA; j_gene: TRBJ1-6; CDR3nt: TGTGCCAGCAGCATCGTGGTGGGGAGAAGAGGTTCACCCCTCTACTTT; CDR3aa: CASSIVVGRRGSPLYF
v_gene: TRBV2; abundance: many; len: 15; d_gene: NA; j_gene: TRBJ2-7; CDR3nt: TGTGCCAGCAGTGACAGCCTTATCCTCTCCTACGAGCAGTACTTC; CDR3aa: CASSDSLILSYEQYF
v_gene: TRBV28; abundance: NA; len: 13; d_gene: NA; j_gene: TRBJ1-5; CDR3nt: TGTGCCACCTCGGGGCAGGGACGTAGGCCCCAGCATTTT; CDR3aa: CATSGQGRRPQHF
v_gene: TRBV27; abundance: NA; len: 13; d_gene: NA; j_gene: TRBJ1-1; CDR3nt: TGTGCCAGCAGTTTCGAGGGGAGGGCTGAAGCTTTCTTT; CDR3aa: CASSFEGRAEAFF
v_gene: TRBV12-3/TRBV12-4; abundance: few; len: 16; d_gene: TRBD1; j_gene: TRBJ1-1; CDR3nt: TGTGCCAGCAGTTTAACTGGGACAGGGGCGGGCACTGAAGCTTTCTTT; CDR3aa: CASSLTGTGAGTEAFF
v_gene: TRBV7-8; abundance: many; len: 15; d_gene: TRBD2; j_gene: TRBJ2-2; CDR3nt: TGTGCCAGCAGCTTAATGTCGGGAGGCACCGGGGAGCTGTTTTTT; CDR3aa: CASSLMSGGTGELFF
v_gene: TRBV6-2/TRBV6-3; abundance: once; len: 14; d_gene: NA; j_gene: TRBJ1-2; CDR3nt: TGTGCCAGCAGTTACTCTGGACCCAACGGGGACTACACCTTC; CDR3aa: CASSYSGPNGDYTF
v_gene: TRBV19; abundance: NA; len: 17; d_gene: NA; j_gene: TRBJ1-1; CDR3nt: TGTGCCAGTAGTATGATGGGAAGGGCAAGCTCGAACACTGAAGCTTTCTTT; CDR3aa: CASSMMGRASSNTEAFF
v_gene: TRBV2; abundance: NA; len: 15; d_gene: NA; j_gene: TRBJ2-5; CDR3nt: TGTGCCAGCAGCCGGACAGCGGCCTCTCAAGAGACCCAGTACTTC; CDR3aa: CASSRTAASQETQYF
v_gene: TRBV24-1; abundance: many; len: 15; d_gene: NA; j_gene: TRBJ2-2; CDR3nt: TGTGCCACCAGTGTGACGGGTGCGAACACCGGGGAGCTGTTTTTT; CDR3aa: CATSVTGANTGELFF
v_gene: TRBV15; abundance: many; len: 14; d_gene: TRBD1; j_gene: TRBJ1-1; CDR3nt: TGTGCCACCAGCCCCGGGACAGTGAACACTGAAGCTTTCTTT; CDR3aa: CATSPGTVNTEAFF